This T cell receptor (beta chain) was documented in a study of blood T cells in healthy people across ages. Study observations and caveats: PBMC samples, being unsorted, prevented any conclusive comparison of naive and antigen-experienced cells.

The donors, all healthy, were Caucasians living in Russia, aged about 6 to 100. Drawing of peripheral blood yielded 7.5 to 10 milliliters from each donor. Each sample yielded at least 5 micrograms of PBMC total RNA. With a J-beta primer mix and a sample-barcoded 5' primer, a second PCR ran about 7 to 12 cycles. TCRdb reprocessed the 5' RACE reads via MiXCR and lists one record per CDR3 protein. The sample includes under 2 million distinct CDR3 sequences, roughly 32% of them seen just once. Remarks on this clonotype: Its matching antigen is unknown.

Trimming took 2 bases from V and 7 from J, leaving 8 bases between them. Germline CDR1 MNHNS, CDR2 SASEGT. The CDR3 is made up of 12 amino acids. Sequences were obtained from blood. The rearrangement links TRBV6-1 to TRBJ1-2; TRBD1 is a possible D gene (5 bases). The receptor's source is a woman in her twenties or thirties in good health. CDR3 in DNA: TGTGCCAGCAGTGAACGGGACGGTGGCTACACCTTC. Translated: CASSERDGGYTF.